Below, 32 T cell receptor beta chains from the same sample are listed, as sequenced in a study of blood T cell repertoires in COVID-19. Assay used: immunoSEQ multiplex PCR; TCRdb lists only in-frame clones, some missing. The sample holds a few hundred thousand clones, around 89% seen once. Material: peripheral blood. The source of these receptors is a man between 60 and 75 years old who had recovered from COVID-19.

This rearrangement joins TRBV5-1 to TRBJ2-1, with 15 bases aligning to TRBD2. CDR1 and CDR2 (germline): SGHRS, YFSETQ. The CDR3 covers 19 residues. Trimming took 8 bases from V and 0 from J; bases not matched to a gene: 12. CDR3 nucleotide sequence: TGCGCCAGTAGCCGGAACGGACTAGCGGGGGGGAGCTCCTACAATGAGCAGTTCTTC. Translation: CASSRNGLAGGSSYNEQFF.

The rearrangement joins TRBV7-9 to TRBJ1-1; possible D gene TRBD1, 5 bases. CDR3 length: 14 residues. Germline-derived CDR1 and CDR2 are SEHNR and FQNEAQ (reference sequence). V gave up 0 bases and J gave up 2 bases, with 7 bases separating them. The CDR3 sequence is CASSLAGGNTEAFF. Written as DNA, the CDR3 is TGTGCCAGCAGCTTAGCGGGGGGAAACACTGAAGCTTTCTTT.

The chain employs TRBV5-1 and TRBJ2-7; 8 bases map to TRBD1. The V gene end was trimmed by 0 bases and the J gene end by 2 bases; junction bases not matched to a gene: 7. This CDR3 spans 16 amino acids. From germline, CDR1 is SGHRS and CDR2 YFSETQ. The DNA of the CDR3 is TGCGCCAGCAGCTTGGGGACAGGGCTCGATACCTACGAGCAGTACTTC. Translating gives CASSLGTGLDTYEQYF. Looking up the rest from reference TRBV5-1 and TRBJ2-7 gives the full variable domain: KAGVTQTPRYLIKTRGQQVTLSCSPISGHRSVSWYQQTPGQGLQFLFEYFSETQRNKGNFPGRFSGRQFSNSRSEMNVSTLELGDSALYLCASSLGTGLDTYEQYFGPGTRLTVT.

The genes are TRBV5-6 and TRBJ1-1; D not resolved. The CDR3 consists of 14 residues. CDR1 and CDR2 (germline): SGHDT, YYEEEE. V was shortened by 0 bases and J by 1 base, with 7 bases between the two germline ends. CDR3 nucleotides: TGTGCCAGCAGCTTGGCACAGAGGAACACTGAAGCTTTCTTT. Translation: CASSLAQRNTEAFF. Using reference TRBV5-6 and TRBJ1-1 for the parts outside the CDR3, the full variable domain is DAGVTQSPTHLIKTRGQQVTLRCSPKSGHDTVSWYQQALGQGPQFIFQYYEEEERQRGNFPDRFSGHQFPNYSSELNVNALLLGDSALYLCASSLAQRNTEAFFGQGTRLTVV.

The V and J genes are TRBV12-5 and TRBJ2-5, with 8 bases identical to TRBD1. The CDR3 length is 13 residues. Trimming cost V 4 bases and J 5 bases; bases outside gene matches: 3. CDR1 is LGHNT, CDR2 FRNRAP, per germline. In DNA form, the CDR3 reads TGTGCTAGTGGTTCCAGACAGGGGGAGACCCAGTACTTC. This sequence encodes CASGSRQGETQYF.

The rearrangement uses TRBV6-2 or TRBV6-3 and TRBJ1-2; D is possibly TRBD1 (6 bases). V lost 0 bases and J 2 bases, leaving 10 bases between the germline ends. Germline-derived CDR1 and CDR2 are MNHEY and SVGEGT. The CDR3 contains 15 residues. Here the CDR3 DNA reads TGTGCCAGCAGTTACTCGACAGGACGCAACTATGGCTACACCTTC. Protein product: CASSYSTGRNYGYTF.

V usage is TRBV18 and J usage is TRBJ2-3, with D perhaps TRBD2 (6 bases). Germline V gene lookup returns CDR1 KGHSH and CDR2 LQKENI. The CDR3 covers 15 residues. Trimming took 3 bases from V and 1 from J, leaving 11 bases between them. The CDR3 coding sequence is TGTGCCAGCTCACCGGGACTTGGAGGCACAGATACGCAGTATTTT. This encodes CASSPGLGGTDTQYF.

V usage is TRBV7-2 and J usage is TRBJ2-6; 9 bases fit TRBD1. The V gene's germline CDR1 is SGHTA and CDR2 FQGNSA. Trimming took 1 base from V and 8 from J; bases not matched to a gene: 12. CDR3 length equals 18 residues. CDR3 sequence (DNA): TGTGCCAGCAGCTTAGTGGGAGGACAGGGGCCACGGCCCAACGTCCTGACTTTC. Translated: CASSLVGGQGPRPNVLTF. The variable domain in full, completed from reference TRBV7-2 and TRBJ2-6, reads GAGVSQSPSNKVTEKGKDVELRCDPISGHTALYWYRQSLGQGLEFLIYFQGNSAPDKSGLPSDRFSAERTGGSVSTLTIQRTQQEDSAVYLCASSLVGGQGPRPNVLTFGAGSRLTVL.

The chain uses TRBV20-1 and TRBJ1-1; D not resolved. The CDR3 consists of 11 residues. CDR1 and CDR2 (germline): DFQATT, SNEGSKA (reference sequence). Trimming shortened V by 5 bases and J by 10 bases, and 14 bases separated the two germline ends. The CDR3 DNA reads TGCAGTGCTTACCGACGGGATACAGCTTTCTTT. It codes for CSAYRRDTAFF.

This chain uses TRBV5-4 with TRBJ2-3; 7 bases map to TRBD2. This CDR3 contains 14 residues. Trimming removed 1 base from V and 6 bases from J; junction bases left unmatched: 5. Germline V lookup: CDR1 SGHNT, CDR2 YYREEE (reference sequence). The CDR3 is CASSLNLGGDTQYF. DNA for the CDR3: TGTGCCAGCAGCTTGAATTTGGGGGGGGATACGCAGTATTTT. Full variable domain (outside the CDR3, taken from reference TRBV5-4 and TRBJ2-3): ETGVTQSPTHLIKTRGQQVTLRCSSQSGHNTVSWYQQALGQGPQFIFQYYREEENGRGNFPPRFSGLQFPNYSSELNVNALELDDSALYLCASSLNLGGDTQYFGPGTRLTVL.

This chain links TRBV5-1 with TRBJ1-4, with 11 bases aligning to TRBD1. J gave up 5 bases and V 4 bases, and 4 bases lay outside the gene matches. CDR1 is SGHRS and CDR2 is YFSETQ in the germline V gene. This CDR3 has 15 amino acids. The CDR3 region has the DNA TGCGCCAGCAGCCCAGGGGACAGGGGGAATGAAAAACTGTTTTTT. It codes for CASSPGDRGNEKLFF. The variable domain in full, with the rest retrieved from reference TRBV5-1 and TRBJ1-4, is KAGVTQTPRYLIKTRGQQVTLSCSPISGHRSVSWYQQTPGQGLQFLFEYFSETQRNKGNFPGRFSGRQFSNSRSEMNVSTLELGDSALYLCASSPGDRGNEKLFFGSGTQLSVL.

This chain joins TRBV5-1 and TRBJ2-7, with 13 bases fitting TRBD2. J gave up 3 bases and V 3 bases, and 18 bases lay outside the gene matches. Germline CDR1 SGHRS, CDR2 YFSETQ. This CDR3 region has 20 residues. The CDR3 reads CASSSQPPGTSGDRIYEQYF. The CDR3 nucleotides are TGCGCCAGCAGCTCCCAACCCCCCGGGACTAGCGGGGATAGAATCTACGAGCAGTACTTC.

The V call is TRBV19, the J call TRBJ1-2; D gene unclear. CDR3 length: 12 amino acids. V lost 3 bases and J 4 bases, leaving 6 bases between the germline ends. The germline V gene encodes CDR1 LNHDA and CDR2 SQIVND (reference sequence). CDR3 DNA: TGTGCCAGTAGTATGAACTCCTATGGCTACACCTTC. Its translation: CASSMNSYGYTF.

The chain recombines TRBV7-6 with TRBJ2-5; 7 nucleotides line up with TRBD2. The V gene's germline CDR1 is SGHVS and CDR2 FNYEAQ. The CDR3 runs 16 residues. The trim removed 2 bases at V and 4 bases at J, leaving 10 bases unmatched. CDR3 sequence (DNA): TGTGCCAGCAGCTTAACAGACCGGGGAGGGAGAGAGACCCAGTACTTC. It specifies CASSLTDRGGRETQYF.

The chain has TRBV5-6 and TRBJ1-2; D is perhaps TRBD1 (6 bases). The CDR3 length is 14 residues. Per the germline V gene, CDR1 is SGHDT and CDR2 is YYEEEE. V was clipped by 2 bases and J by 5 bases, with 13 bases between them. DNA of the CDR3: TGTGCCAGCAGCTTTGCACAGGGCAAGTATGGCTACACCTTC. Its translation is CASSFAQGKYGYTF.

This CDR3 reads CASSQSRGRTEAFF. The CDR3 DNA is TGTGCCAGCAGCCAAAGTAGGGGTCGTACTGAAGCTTTCTTT. The genes are TRBV7-2 and TRBJ1-1; tentative D call: TRBD1 (5 bases). The CDR3 covers 14 residues. Trimming pared 5 bases from V and 5 bases from J, leaving 15 bases between. Germline assignment: CDR1 SGHTA and CDR2 FQGNSA.

The chain has TRBV27 and TRBJ2-1, with D possibly matching TRBD2 (7 bases). V gave up 6 bases and J gave up 8 bases, with 11 bases separating them. This CDR3 has 12 residues. Germline V gene lookup returns CDR1 MNHEY and CDR2 SMNVEV (reference sequence). The CDR3 loop is CASRGGPHEQFF. CDR3 nucleotides: TGTGCCAGCAGGGGGGGGCCCCATGAGCAGTTCTTC.

This clone appeared a single time. This chain links TRBV9 with TRBJ2-1; D gene ambiguous. The CDR3 is made up of 14 amino acids. Trimming removed 0 bases from V and 2 bases from J, with 6 bases in between. CDR1 and CDR2 from the germline V gene are SGDLS and YYNGEE. The CDR3 DNA reads as TGTGCCAGCAGCGTAGCTCGGGCCTACAATGAGCAGTTCTTC. Translated: CASSVARAYNEQFF.

This chain joins TRBV9 and TRBJ1-4; TRBD1 matches at 8 bases. CDR1 and CDR2 from the germline V gene are SGDLS and YYNGEE. V trimming: 0 bases; J trimming: 0 bases; junction bases outside the gene matches: 4. The CDR3 is 17 amino acids. CDR3 protein: CASSVEQGAATNEKLFF. The CDR3 DNA reads as TGTGCCAGCAGCGTAGAGCAGGGGGCCGCAACTAATGAAAAACTGTTTTTT.

This rearrangement joins TRBV19 to TRBJ1-2; a possible D gene is TRBD1 (5 bases). Deletions cut 3 bases from V and 0 bases from J, with 11 bases between. Germline CDR1 reads LNHDA; CDR2 reads SQIVND (reference sequence). This CDR3 spans 15 amino acids. CDR3 region: CASSIGWDSNYGYTF. CDR3 nucleotides: TGTGCCAGTAGTATTGGCTGGGACTCTAACTATGGCTACACCTTC.

The gene calls are TRBV7-9 and TRBJ1-1; D is unclear. The CDR3 length is 12 residues. Germline V gives CDR1 SEHNR, CDR2 FQNEAQ (reference sequence). V was trimmed by 2 bases and J by 5 bases, leaving 6 bases between them. CDR3 coding DNA: TGTGCCAGCAGCTTATTTGAGACTGAAGCTTTCTTT. Its translation is CASSLFETEAFF.

CDR3 sequence reads: CASSLALGDKNIQYF. The CDR3 DNA follows: TGCGCCAGCAGCTTGGCCCTTGGAGACAAAAACATTCAGTACTTC. This chain connects TRBV5-1 to TRBJ2-4; D not resolved. The CDR3 contains 15 residues. CDR1 is SGHRS, CDR2 YFSETQ, per germline. The V gene lost 0 bases and the J gene lost 3 bases, with 10 bases spanning the gap.

This clone came up once. V gene TRBV2 combines with J gene TRBJ1-2; no reliable D call. The length of the CDR3 is 15 residues. Germline V gives CDR1 SNHLY, CDR2 FYNNEI. Deletions cut 0 bases from V and 0 bases from J, with 8 bases between. CDR3 DNA: TGTGCCAGCAGTGAAGCCCGGCAGGCTAACTATGGCTACACCTTC. It encodes CASSEARQANYGYTF. Drawing the rest from reference TRBV2 and TRBJ1-2, the complete variable domain is EPEVTQTPSHQVTQMGQEVILRCVPISNHLYFYWYRQILGQKVEFLVSFYNNEISEKSEIFDDQFSVERPDGSNFTLKIRSTKLEDSAMYFCASSEARQANYGYTFGSGTRLTVV.

The chain is built from TRBV11-2 and TRBJ1-5; a possible D gene is TRBD1 (5 bases). The CDR3 loop spans 15 amino acids. Between the trimmed V and J ends, which lost 1 base and 3 bases, there was a span of 10 bases. Per the germline V gene, CDR1 is SGHAT and CDR2 is FQNNGV. CDR3 nucleotides: TGTGCCAGCAGCTTAGCGGCAGGGATCAATCAGCCCCAGCATTTT. Translated, it gives CASSLAAGINQPQHF.

The CDR3 protein is CASSLPGVGTDTQYF. CDR3 coding DNA: TGTGCCAGCAGTTTGCCAGGGGTGGGAACAGATACGCAGTATTTT. The chain has TRBV27 and TRBJ2-3; D possibly corresponds to TRBD1 (6 bases). The CDR3 totals 15 residues. Germline CDR1 MNHEY, CDR2 SMNVEV (reference sequence). The V end was cut by 3 bases, the J end by 3 bases, with 13 bases between.

This chain connects TRBV15 to TRBJ1-4; a possible D gene is TRBD1 (5 bases). There are 18 residues in the CDR3. Germline V CDR1 and CDR2: LNHNV, YYDKDF (reference sequence). V lost 1 base to trimming and J lost 0 bases, with 15 bases between them. Written as DNA, the CDR3 is TGTGCCACCAGCAGAGTTAGGACATGGGGTGCAACTAATGAAAAACTGTTTTTT. The encoded protein is CATSRVRTWGATNEKLFF.

The chain employs TRBV15 and TRBJ2-7; TRBD2 matches 7 bases. Germline CDR1 reads LNHNV; CDR2 reads YYDKDF (reference sequence). The CDR3 sequence is 12 residues long. After removal of 3 bases from V and 7 bases from J, the junction contained 3 bases not matched to a gene. CDR3 nucleotides: TGTGCCACCAGCAGCCTGGGAGGGGAGCAGTACTTC. Protein sequence: CATSSLGGEQYF.

V is TRBV6-5 and J is TRBJ1-3; 10 positions match TRBD1. Germline V gene sequence: CDR1 MNHEY, CDR2 SVGAGI. This CDR3 contains 16 residues. After removal of 4 bases from V and 1 base from J, the junction contained 4 bases not matched to a gene. CDR3 region: CASSSGTGVSGNTIYF. The CDR3 DNA follows: TGTGCCAGCAGTTCCGGGACAGGGGTTTCTGGAAACACCATATATTTT.

The chain is built from TRBV7-3 and TRBJ2-2; TRBD1 matches at 11 bases. The germline V gene encodes CDR1 SGHTA and CDR2 FQGTGA. This CDR3 is 16 amino acids long. The V segment lost 4 bases and the J segment 4 bases; nucleotides outside the gene matches: 5. In DNA form, the CDR3 reads TGTGCCAGCAGCTCAACCGGGACAGGGGGCACCGGGGAGCTGTTTTTT. Its protein is CASSSTGTGGTGELFF.

V usage is TRBV27 and J usage is TRBJ1-2; 11 positions match TRBD1. The CDR3 is made up of 15 amino acids. Germline values: CDR1 MNHEY, CDR2 SMNVEV (reference sequence). The trim removed 4 bases at V and 2 bases at J, leaving 3 bases unmatched. The CDR3 reads CASSSRTGGNYGYTF. The DNA of the CDR3 is TGTGCCAGCAGTTCCCGGACAGGGGGCAACTATGGCTACACCTTC.

This clone was recorded a few times. This chain uses TRBV19 with TRBJ1-5; 7 positions match TRBD1. The length of the CDR3 is 16 residues. Germline assignment: CDR1 LNHDA and CDR2 SQIVND (reference sequence). With 3 bases clipped from V and 2 bases from J, the junction kept 7 bases outside the gene matches. The CDR3 DNA sequence: TGTGCCAGTAGTATGGTGGCAGGGGGAGGCAATCAGCCCCAGCATTTT. Protein: CASSMVAGGGNQPQHF.

This sequence joins TRBV7-2 and TRBJ1-5; 7 bases agree with TRBD1. The CDR3 consists of 15 residues. V trimming: 6 bases; J trimming: 4 bases; junction bases outside the gene matches: 9. CDR1 is SGHTA, CDR2 FQGNSA, per germline. The CDR3: CASSFGTARNQPQHF. In nucleotides, the CDR3 is TGTGCCAGCAGTTTTGGGACAGCCAGAAATCAGCCCCAGCATTTT.